This T cell receptor beta chain was sequenced in a study of blood T cell repertoires in COVID-19. Study overall: Samples representing acute and convalescent COVID-19 were sourced from the United States, Italy and Spain.

Authors' analysis steps: Reference gene primer amplification yielded estimated nucleated cell counts. Sequencing used immunoSEQ multiplex PCR; TCRdb keeps in-frame clones, though not all of them. V and J calls and clone size follow that table, whereas D and trimming were derived from the DNA. The sample has about 270,000 clones, under 90% seen once. With 2 bases removed from V and 6 bases from J, the gap between germline ends came to 17 bases. CDR1 MDHEN and CDR2 SYDVKM come from the germline V gene. The CDR3 extends over 15 amino acids. What was sequenced was peripheral blood. This receptor was identified in a woman between 18 and 29 years old with acute or convalescent COVID-19. This chain uses TRBV28 with TRBJ2-7; D possibly corresponds to TRBD1 (5 bases). Here the CDR3 reads CASSLGAWELGEQYF. The CDR3, as DNA: TGTGCCAGCAGTTTAGGGGCGTGGGAATTGGGCGAGCAGTACTTC.